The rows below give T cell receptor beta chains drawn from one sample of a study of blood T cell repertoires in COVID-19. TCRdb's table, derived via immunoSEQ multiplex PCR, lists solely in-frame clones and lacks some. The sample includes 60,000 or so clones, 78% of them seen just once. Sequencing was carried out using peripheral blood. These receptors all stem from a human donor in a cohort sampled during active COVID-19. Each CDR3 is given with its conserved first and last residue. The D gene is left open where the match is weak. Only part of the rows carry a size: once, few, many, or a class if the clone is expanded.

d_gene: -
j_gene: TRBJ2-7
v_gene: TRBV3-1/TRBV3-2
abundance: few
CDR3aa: CASSRDDRSEQYF
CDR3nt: TGTGCCAGCAGCCGAGATGATCGGAGCGAGCAGTACTTC

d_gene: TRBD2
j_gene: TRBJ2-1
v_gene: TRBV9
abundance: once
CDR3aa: CASSVAGAGGSYNEQFF
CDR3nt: TGTGCCAGCAGCGTAGCCGGGGCGGGAGGGTCCTACAATGAGCAGTTCTTC

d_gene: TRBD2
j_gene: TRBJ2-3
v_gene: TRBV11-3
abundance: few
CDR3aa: CASQQSVGLATDTQYF
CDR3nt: TGTGCCAGTCAACAATCGGTGGGACTAGCTACAGATACGCAGTATTTT

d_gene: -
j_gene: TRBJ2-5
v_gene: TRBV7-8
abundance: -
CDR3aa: CASSPYRNQETQYF
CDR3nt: TGTGCCAGCAGCCCCTACAGGAACCAAGAGACCCAGTACTTC

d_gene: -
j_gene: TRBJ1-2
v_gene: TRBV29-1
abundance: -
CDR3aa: CSVEGRGGYTF
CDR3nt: TGCAGCGTTGAAGGACGGGGAGGCTACACCTTC

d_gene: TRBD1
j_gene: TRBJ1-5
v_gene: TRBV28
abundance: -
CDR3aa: CASRTRDSGGTQPQHF
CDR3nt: TGTGCCAGCAGGACCCGGGACAGTGGGGGTACTCAGCCCCAGCATTTT

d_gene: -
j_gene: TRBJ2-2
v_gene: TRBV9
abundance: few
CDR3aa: CASSVGGRRNTGELFF
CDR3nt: TGTGCCAGCAGCGTAGGGGGCAGGAGGAACACCGGGGAGCTGTTTTTT

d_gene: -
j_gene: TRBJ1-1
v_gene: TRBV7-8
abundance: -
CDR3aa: CASSLEGVGGTEAFF
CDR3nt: TGTGCCAGCAGCTTAGAAGGGGTTGGTGGCACTGAAGCTTTCTTT

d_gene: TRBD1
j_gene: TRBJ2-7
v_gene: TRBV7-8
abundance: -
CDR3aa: CASSLGQGSREQYF
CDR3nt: TGTGCCAGCAGCTTAGGACAGGGAAGCCGCGAGCAGTACTTC

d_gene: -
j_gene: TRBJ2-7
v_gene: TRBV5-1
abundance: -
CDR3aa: CASTPWTQSYEQYF
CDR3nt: TGCGCCAGCACCCCGTGGACACAGTCCTACGAGCAGTACTTC

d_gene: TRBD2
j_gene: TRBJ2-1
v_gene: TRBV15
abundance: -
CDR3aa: CATSSLAGSSSYNEQFF
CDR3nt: TGTGCCACCAGCAGTCTAGCGGGTAGTAGCTCCTACAATGAGCAGTTCTTC

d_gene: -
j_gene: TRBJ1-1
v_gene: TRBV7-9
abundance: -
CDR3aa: CASSAAGVEPEAFF
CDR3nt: TGTGCCAGCAGCGCGGCGGGGGTCGAGCCTGAAGCTTTCTTT

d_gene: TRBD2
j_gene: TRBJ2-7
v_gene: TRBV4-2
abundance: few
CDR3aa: CASSQAPLLAGVEEQYF
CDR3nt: TGTGCCAGCAGCCAAGCTCCGTTACTAGCGGGAGTGGAAGAGCAGTACTTC

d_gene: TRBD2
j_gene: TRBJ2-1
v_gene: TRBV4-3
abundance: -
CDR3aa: CASSQGVASGGLDEQFF
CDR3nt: TGCGCCAGCAGCCAAGGGGTTGCCAGCGGGGGTCTGGATGAGCAGTTCTTC

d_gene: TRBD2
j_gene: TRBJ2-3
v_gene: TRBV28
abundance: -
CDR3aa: CASRQHETSGRAKTDTQYF
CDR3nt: TGTGCCAGCAGGCAGCATGAAACTAGCGGGAGGGCCAAAACAGATACGCAGTATTTT

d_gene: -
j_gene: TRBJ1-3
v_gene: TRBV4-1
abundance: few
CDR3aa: CASSENGGYTIYF
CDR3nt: TGCGCCAGCAGCGAAAACGGGGGATACACCATATATTTT

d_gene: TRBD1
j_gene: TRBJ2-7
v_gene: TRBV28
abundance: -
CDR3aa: CASSLPGQGIGEQYF
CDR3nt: TGTGCCAGCAGCCTCCCCGGACAGGGGATCGGCGAGCAGTACTTC

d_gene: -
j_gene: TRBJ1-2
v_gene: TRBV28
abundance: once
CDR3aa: CASSSLRTDVGYGYTF
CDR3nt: TGTGCCAGCAGTTCCCTTAGGACAGATGTGGGCTATGGCTACACCTTC

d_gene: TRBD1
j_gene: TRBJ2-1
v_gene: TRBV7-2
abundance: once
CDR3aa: CASSLASDRVAYNEQFF
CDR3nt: TGTGCCAGCAGCTTAGCGTCGGACAGGGTGGCCTACAATGAGCAGTTCTTC

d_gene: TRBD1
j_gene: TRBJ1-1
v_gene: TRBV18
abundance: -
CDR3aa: CASSHRGDTEAFF
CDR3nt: TGTGCCAGCTCACACAGGGGGGACACTGAAGCTTTCTTT

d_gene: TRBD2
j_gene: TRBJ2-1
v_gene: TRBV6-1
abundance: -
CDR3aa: CASSDYRSGSSYNEQFF
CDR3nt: TGTGCCAGCAGTGACTACCGTAGCGGGAGCTCCTACAATGAGCAGTTCTTC

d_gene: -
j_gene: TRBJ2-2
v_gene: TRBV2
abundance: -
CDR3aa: CASSEIVGRSGELFF
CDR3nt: TGTGCCAGCAGTGAAATCGTAGGGAGGTCCGGGGAGCTGTTTTTT

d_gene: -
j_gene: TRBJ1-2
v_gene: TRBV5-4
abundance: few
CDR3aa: CASSPGLGYGYTF
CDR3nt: TGTGCCAGCAGCCCGGGACTTGGGTATGGCTACACCTTC

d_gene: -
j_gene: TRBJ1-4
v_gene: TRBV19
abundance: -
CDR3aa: CASSIPRTTEKLFF
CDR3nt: TGTGCCAGTAGTATACCCCGGACAACTGAAAAACTGTTTTTT

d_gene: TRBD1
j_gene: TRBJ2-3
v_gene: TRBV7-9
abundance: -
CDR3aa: CASSLGQGSPDTQYF
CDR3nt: TGTGCCAGCAGCTTAGGACAGGGGTCCCCAGATACGCAGTATTTT

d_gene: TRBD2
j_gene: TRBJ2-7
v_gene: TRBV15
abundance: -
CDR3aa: CATSRGGLADTYEQYF
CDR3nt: TGTGCCACCAGCAGAGGCGGACTAGCGGATACCTACGAGCAGTACTTC

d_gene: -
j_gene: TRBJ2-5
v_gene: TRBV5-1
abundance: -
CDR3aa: CASLEGVGTQETQYF
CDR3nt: TGCGCCAGCTTGGAGGGCGTCGGGACTCAAGAGACCCAGTACTTC

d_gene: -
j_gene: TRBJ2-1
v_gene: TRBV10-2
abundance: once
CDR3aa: CASSESAVNEQFF
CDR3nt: TGCGCCAGCAGTGAGTCGGCGGTCAATGAGCAGTTCTTC

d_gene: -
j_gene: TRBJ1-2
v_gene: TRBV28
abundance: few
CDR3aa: CASSLRTPYEGYTF
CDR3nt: TGTGCCAGCAGTTTAAGGACACCCTACGAGGGCTACACCTTC

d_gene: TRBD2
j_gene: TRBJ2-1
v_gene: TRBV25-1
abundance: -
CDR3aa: CASSGGTSGRGEQFF
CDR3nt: TGTGCCAGCAGTGGAGGGACTAGCGGGAGAGGTGAGCAGTTCTTC

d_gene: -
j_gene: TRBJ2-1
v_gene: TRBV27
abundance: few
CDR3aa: CASSRPSYNEQFF
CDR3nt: TGTGCCAGCAGCCGTCCCTCCTACAATGAGCAGTTCTTC

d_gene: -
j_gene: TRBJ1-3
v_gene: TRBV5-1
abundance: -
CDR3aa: CASRGRLSGNTIYF
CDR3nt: TGCGCCAGCAGGGGCCGCCTCTCTGGAAACACCATATATTTT

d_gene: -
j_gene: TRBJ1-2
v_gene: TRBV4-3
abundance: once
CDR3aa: CASSQDPGADYGYTF
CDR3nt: TGCGCCAGCAGCCAAGATCCAGGGGCGGACTATGGCTACACCTTC

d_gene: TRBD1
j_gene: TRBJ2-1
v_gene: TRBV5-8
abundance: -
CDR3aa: CASSLRTGVHEQFF
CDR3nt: TGTGCCAGCAGCCTTCGGACAGGGGTCCATGAGCAGTTCTTC

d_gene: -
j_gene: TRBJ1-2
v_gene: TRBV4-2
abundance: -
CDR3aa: CASSQEGLEGSYGYTF
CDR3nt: TGTGCCAGCAGCCAAGAAGGGCTCGAAGGGAGCTATGGCTACACCTTC

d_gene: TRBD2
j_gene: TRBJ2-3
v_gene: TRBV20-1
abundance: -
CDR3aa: CSAPTGGAQYF
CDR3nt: TGCAGTGCTCCAACGGGGGGGGCGCAGTATTTT

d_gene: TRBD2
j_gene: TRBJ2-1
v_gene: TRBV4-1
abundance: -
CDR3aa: CASMGTSGRGSYNEQFF
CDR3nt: TGCGCCAGCATGGGGACTAGCGGGAGGGGCTCCTACAATGAGCAGTTCTTC

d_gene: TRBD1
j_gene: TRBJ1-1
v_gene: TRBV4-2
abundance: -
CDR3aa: CASSQDLDRGELWDTEAFF
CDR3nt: TGTGCCAGCAGCCAAGATCTGGACAGGGGTGAACTTTGGGACACTGAAGCTTTCTTT

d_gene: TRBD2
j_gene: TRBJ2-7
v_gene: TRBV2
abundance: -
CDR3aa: CASGSGSLTYEQYF
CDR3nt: TGTGCCAGCGGTAGCGGGAGCTTAACCTACGAGCAGTACTTC

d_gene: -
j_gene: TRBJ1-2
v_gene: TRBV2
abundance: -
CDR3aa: CASREPMSGYGYTF
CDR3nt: TGTGCCAGCAGGGAGCCGATGTCGGGCTATGGCTACACCTTC

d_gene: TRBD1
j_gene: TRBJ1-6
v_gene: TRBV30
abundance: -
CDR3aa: CAWSTPGTANSPLHF
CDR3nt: TGTGCCTGGAGCACCCCCGGGACAGCAAATTCACCCCTCCACTTT

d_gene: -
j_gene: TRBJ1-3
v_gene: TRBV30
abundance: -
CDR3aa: CAWRRRAGAAGNTIYF
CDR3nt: TGTGCCTGGAGGCGGAGAGCAGGGGCTGCTGGAAACACCATATATTTT

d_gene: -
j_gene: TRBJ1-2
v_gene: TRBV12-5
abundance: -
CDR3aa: CASHHGSSWGYGYTF
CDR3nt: TGTGCTAGTCACCACGGGAGCAGCTGGGGCTATGGCTACACCTTC

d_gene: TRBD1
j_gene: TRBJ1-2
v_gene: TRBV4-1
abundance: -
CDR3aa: CASSPVAGTVNYGYTF
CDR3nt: TGCGCCAGCAGCCCTGTAGCCGGGACAGTCAACTATGGCTACACCTTC

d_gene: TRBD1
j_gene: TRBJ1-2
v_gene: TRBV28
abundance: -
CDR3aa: CASSSHRQGGFYGYTF
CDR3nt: TGTGCCAGCAGTTCTCACCGACAGGGGGGATTCTATGGCTACACCTTC

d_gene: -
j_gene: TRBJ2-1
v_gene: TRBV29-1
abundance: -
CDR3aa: CSLPPAEGYNEQFF
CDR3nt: TGCAGCCTCCCCCCCGCGGAGGGCTACAATGAGCAGTTCTTC

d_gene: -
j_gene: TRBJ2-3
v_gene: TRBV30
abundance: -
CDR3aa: CAWSTGWTDTQYF
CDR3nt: TGTGCCTGGAGTACAGGGTGGACAGATACGCAGTATTTT

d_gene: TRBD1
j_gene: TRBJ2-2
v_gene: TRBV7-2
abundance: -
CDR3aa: CASSRRTGNTGELFF
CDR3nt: TGTGCCAGCAGCAGACGGACAGGGAACACCGGGGAGCTGTTTTTT

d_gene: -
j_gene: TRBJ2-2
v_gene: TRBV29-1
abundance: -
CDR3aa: CSVPAGSDTGELFF
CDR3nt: TGCAGCGTCCCCGCGGGGTCGGACACCGGGGAGCTGTTTTTT

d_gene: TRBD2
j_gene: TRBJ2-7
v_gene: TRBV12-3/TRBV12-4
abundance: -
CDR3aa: CASSLRGGEQYF
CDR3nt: TGTGCCAGCAGTTTACGGGGGGGCGAGCAGTACTTC

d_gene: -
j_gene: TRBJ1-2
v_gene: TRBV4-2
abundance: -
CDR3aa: CASSQDRAGLRDGYTF
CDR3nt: TGTGCCAGCAGCCAAGATCGGGCAGGACTCCGGGATGGCTACACCTTC

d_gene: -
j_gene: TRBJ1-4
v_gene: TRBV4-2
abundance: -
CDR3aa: CASSQLILQAARRVELFF
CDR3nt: TGTGCCAGCAGCCAACTCATATTACAGGCGGCCCGGAGGGTGGAACTGTTTTTT

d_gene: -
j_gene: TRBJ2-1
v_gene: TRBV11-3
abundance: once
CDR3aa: CASSLDSFHEQFF
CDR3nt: TGTGCCAGCAGCTTAGACAGTTTCCATGAGCAGTTCTTC

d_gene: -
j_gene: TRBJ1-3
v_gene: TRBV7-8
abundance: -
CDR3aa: CASTTGLAGNTIYF
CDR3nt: TGTGCCAGCACCACAGGGTTGGCTGGAAACACCATATATTTT

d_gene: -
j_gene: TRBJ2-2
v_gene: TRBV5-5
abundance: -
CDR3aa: CASSLFAESLTGELFF
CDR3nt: TGTGCCAGCAGCTTGTTCGCGGAGAGCCTTACCGGGGAGCTGTTTTTT

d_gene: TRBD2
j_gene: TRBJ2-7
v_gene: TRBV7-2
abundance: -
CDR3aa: CASSQAGGDYEQYF
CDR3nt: TGTGCCAGCAGCCAAGCGGGAGGGGACTACGAGCAGTACTTC

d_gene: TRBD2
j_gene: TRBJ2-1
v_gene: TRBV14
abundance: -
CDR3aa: CASSRRTSGSNEQFF
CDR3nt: TGTGCCAGCAGCCGCCGGACTAGCGGGAGCAATGAGCAGTTCTTC